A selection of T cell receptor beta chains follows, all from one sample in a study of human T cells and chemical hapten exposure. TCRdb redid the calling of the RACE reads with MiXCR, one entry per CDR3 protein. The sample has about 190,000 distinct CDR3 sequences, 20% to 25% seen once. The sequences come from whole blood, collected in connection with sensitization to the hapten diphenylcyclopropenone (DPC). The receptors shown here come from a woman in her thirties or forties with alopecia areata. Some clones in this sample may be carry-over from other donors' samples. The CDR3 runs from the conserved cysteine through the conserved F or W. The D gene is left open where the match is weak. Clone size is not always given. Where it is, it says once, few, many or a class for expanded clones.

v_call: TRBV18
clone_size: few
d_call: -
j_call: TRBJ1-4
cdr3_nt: TGTGCCAGCTCACCCCCCGGGACCCCTGAGACTGAAAAACTGTTTTTT
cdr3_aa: CASSPPGTPETEKLFF

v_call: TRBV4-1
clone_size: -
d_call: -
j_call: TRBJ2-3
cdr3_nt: TGCGCCAGCAGCCCAGGAGCCCCTCGGGGGCGGAACGCAGATACGCAGTATTTT
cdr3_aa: CASSPGAPRGRNADTQYF

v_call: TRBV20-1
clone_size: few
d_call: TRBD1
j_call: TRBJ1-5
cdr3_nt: TGCAGTGCTAGGGAAAACAGGGGGTTCACTCAGCCCCAGCATTTT
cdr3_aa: CSARENRGFTQPQHF

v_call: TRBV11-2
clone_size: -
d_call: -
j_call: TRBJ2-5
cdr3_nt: TGTGCCAGCAGCCCCCAACTAGTTGGAGAGACCCAGTACTTC
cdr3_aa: CASSPQLVGETQYF

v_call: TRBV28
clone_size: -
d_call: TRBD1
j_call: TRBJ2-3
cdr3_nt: TGTGCCAGCAGCCCCGGGACAGGCCTTGGTTCAGATACGCAGTATTTT
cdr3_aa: CASSPGTGLGSDTQYF

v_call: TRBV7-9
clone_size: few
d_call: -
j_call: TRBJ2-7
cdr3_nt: TGTGCCAGCAGCTATGACAGGTTATACGAGCAGTACTTC
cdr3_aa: CASSYDRLYEQYF

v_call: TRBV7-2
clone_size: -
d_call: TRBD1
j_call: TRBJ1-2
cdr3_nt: TGTGCCAGCAGCTCCGCCGGGACAGGGGGCGCGCGCTACACCTTC
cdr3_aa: CASSSAGTGGARYTF

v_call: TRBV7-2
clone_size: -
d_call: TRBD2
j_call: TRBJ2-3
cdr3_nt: TGTGCCAGCAGCGTCCGACTAGCGGGCTTCACAGATACGCAGTATTTT
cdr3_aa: CASSVRLAGFTDTQYF

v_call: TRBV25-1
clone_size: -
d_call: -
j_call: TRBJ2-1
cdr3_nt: TGTGCCAGCAGTGAATCATACCCCTTAGGGAGCGACAATGAGCAGTTCTTC
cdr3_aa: CASSESYPLGSDNEQFF

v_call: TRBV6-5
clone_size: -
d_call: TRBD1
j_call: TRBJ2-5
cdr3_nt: TGTGCCAGCAGTTACGGGACAGACCAAGAGACCCAGTACTTC
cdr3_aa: CASSYGTDQETQYF

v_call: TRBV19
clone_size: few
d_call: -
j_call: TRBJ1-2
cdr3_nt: TGTGCCTGCCGACCGGGCTTGGGTGGCGGCTACACCTTC
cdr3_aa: CACRPGLGGGYTF

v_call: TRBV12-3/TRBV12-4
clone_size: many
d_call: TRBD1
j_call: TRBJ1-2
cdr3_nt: TGTGCCAGCAGGGGACAGGGTGACGGCTACACCTTC
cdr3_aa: CASRGQGDGYTF

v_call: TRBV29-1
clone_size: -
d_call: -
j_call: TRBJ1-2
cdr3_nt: TGCAGCGTTGAGACAGGAAACTATGGCTACACCTTC
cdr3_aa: CSVETGNYGYTF

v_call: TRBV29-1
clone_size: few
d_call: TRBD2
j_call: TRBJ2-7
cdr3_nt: TGCAGCGTTGACGGGGGAGGGACCGAGCAGTACTTC
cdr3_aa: CSVDGGGTEQYF

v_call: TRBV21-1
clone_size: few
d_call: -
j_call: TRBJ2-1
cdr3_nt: TGTGCCAGCAGCCGGGGGCAGGGGGGTACCTACAATGAGCAGTTCTTC
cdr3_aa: CASSRGQGGTYNEQFF

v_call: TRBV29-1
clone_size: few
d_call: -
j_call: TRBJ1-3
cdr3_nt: TGCAGCGTTGAAAACCAGGGAAACACCATATATTTT
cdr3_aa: CSVENQGNTIYF

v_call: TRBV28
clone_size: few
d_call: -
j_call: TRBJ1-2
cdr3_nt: TGTGCCAGCAGTTTACCAGTTCGGGGAGGCTACACCTTC
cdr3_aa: CASSLPVRGGYTF

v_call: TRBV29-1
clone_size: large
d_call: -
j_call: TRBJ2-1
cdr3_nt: TGCAGCGTTAGGGCCCAAGGGGATGAGCAGTTCTTC
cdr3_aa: CSVRAQGDEQFF

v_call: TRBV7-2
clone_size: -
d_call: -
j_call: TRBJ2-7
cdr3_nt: TGTGCCAGCAACCTCAACGGACAGTCCTACGAGCAGTACTTC
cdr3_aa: CASNLNGQSYEQYF